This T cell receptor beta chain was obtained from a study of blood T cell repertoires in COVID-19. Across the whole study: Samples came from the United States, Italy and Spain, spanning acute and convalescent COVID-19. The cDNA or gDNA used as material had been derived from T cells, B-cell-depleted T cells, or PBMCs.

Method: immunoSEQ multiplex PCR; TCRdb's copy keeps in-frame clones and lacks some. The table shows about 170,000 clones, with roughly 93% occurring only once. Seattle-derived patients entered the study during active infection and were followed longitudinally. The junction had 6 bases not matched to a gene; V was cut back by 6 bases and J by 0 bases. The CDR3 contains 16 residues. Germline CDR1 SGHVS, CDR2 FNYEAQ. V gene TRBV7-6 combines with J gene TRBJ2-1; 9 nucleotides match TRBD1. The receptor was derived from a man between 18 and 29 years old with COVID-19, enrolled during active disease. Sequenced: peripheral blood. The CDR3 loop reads CASSPGTGPSYNEQFF. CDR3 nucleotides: TGTGCCAGCAGTCCTGGGACAGGGCCCTCCTACAATGAGCAGTTCTTC.